The 11 T cell receptor beta chains given below trace back to one sample, sequenced in a study of vaccination effects on CD4 cells after COVID-19. Antigen-specific CD4+ T cells were expanded (with viral peptide pools) by the ViraFEST assay ahead of sequencing. With roughly 9 days of culture completed, CD4+ T cells were isolated. SARS-CoV-2 infection was confirmed by PCR in the person between March and December 2020. Produced via immunoSEQ multiplex PCR; TCRdb's table is partial and in-frame only. Found here are tens of thousands of clones, about two thirds of them singletons; the top ten hold 33%. Their antigens remain unidentified. Sequencing used CD4+ T cells from PBMCs cultured with a peptide pool, obtained before COVID-19 vaccination. The receptors were sampled from a human donor who had a prior SARS-CoV-2 infection.

This chain links TRBV4-3 with TRBJ2-7; 10 bases are a match to TRBD2. With 4 bases clipped from V and 5 bases from J, the junction kept 11 bases outside the gene matches. CDR1 is LGHNA and CDR2 is YSLEER in the germline V gene. This CDR3 has 16 residues. CDR3 region: CASSLRPSGSIHEQYF. As DNA, the CDR3 is TGCGCCAGCAGCCTCCGGCCTAGCGGGAGTATACACGAGCAGTACTTC.

This clone came up a few times. This rearrangement joins TRBV11-2 to TRBJ1-1; weak D call: TRBD1 (6 bases). CDR3 length equals 18 residues. Germline lookup yields CDR1 SGHAT and CDR2 FQNNGV. V lost 5 bases to trimming and J lost 1 base, with 23 bases between them. CDR3 in amino acids: CASSLVLGNGQKNTEAFF. The CDR3 DNA is TGTGCCAGCAGCCTCGTACTGGGAAACGGACAGAAGAACACTGAAGCTTTCTTT.

This clone was seen a handful of times. The chain is built from TRBV5-4 and TRBJ2-7, with 7 bases lining up with TRBD1. The germline V gene has CDR1 SGHNT and CDR2 YYREEE (reference sequence). CDR3 length: 12 residues. Unmatched junction bases numbered 1, after V lost 5 bases and J lost 2 bases. The CDR3 reads CASSDRAYEQYF. CDR3 sequence (DNA): TGTGCCAGCAGTGACAGGGCCTACGAGCAGTACTTC.

V usage is TRBV7-2 and J usage is TRBJ2-3, with 8 bases aligning to TRBD2. Germline-derived CDR1 and CDR2 are SGHTA and FQGNSA. The CDR3 consists of 16 residues. The ends lost 5 bases at V and 4 bases at J; junction bases unmatched: 11. The CDR3: CASSQALSGISDTQYF. The CDR3 nucleotides read TGTGCCAGCAGCCAGGCTCTTAGCGGGATTTCAGATACGCAGTATTTT.

A single count supports this clone. The chain links TRBV4-2 to TRBJ1-3; D uncertain. The V gene's germline CDR1 is LGHNA and CDR2 YNFKEQ. V dropped 1 base and J dropped 0 bases, with 7 bases sitting between them. The CDR3 extends over 15 amino acids. The CDR3 DNA sequence: TGTGCCAGCAGCCAAGCTTCAAGCTCTGGAAACACCATATATTTT. Translation gives CASSQASSSGNTIYF.

J is TRBJ1-1 and V is TRBV6-6; no clear D. The CDR3 spans 14 residues. Germline V gene data show CDR1 as MNHNY and CDR2 as SVGAGI (reference sequence). V lost 2 bases, J lost 5 bases, and 12 bases lay in between. In DNA, the CDR3 is TGTGCCAGCAGTTACACCCCCGGGGATACTGAAGCTTTCTTT. Protein: CASSYTPGDTEAFF.

The chain links TRBV6-2 or TRBV6-3 to TRBJ2-7, with TRBD2 identical over 11 bases. The V gene's germline CDR1 is MNHEY and CDR2 SVGEGT. The length of the CDR3 is 15 residues. After removal of 5 bases from V and 5 bases from J, the junction contained 8 bases not matched to a gene. CDR3 DNA sequence: TGTGCCAGCAGTCAAAGAACTAGCGGGAGTGACGAGCAGTACTTC. Encoded protein: CASSQRTSGSDEQYF.

The chain has TRBV4-1 and TRBJ2-1; D is undetermined. Germline CDR1 MGHRA, CDR2 YSYEKL. Trimming cost V 0 bases and J 6 bases, with 15 bases left between them. The CDR3 has 16 residues. The CDR3 loop is CASSQDPVRWANEQFF. DNA for the CDR3: TGCGCCAGCAGCCAAGATCCGGTAAGGTGGGCCAATGAGCAGTTCTTC.

The CDR3, as DNA: TGTGCCAGCAGCCAAGTCCCTAGCGGGGTCACCTACGAGCAGTACTTC. Translation: CASSQVPSGVTYEQYF. The chain carries TRBV4-2 and TRBJ2-7; 9 bases align to TRBD2. This CDR3 has 16 residues. V shed 1 base, J shed 2 bases, and the junction held 6 bases outside the gene matches. CDR1 is LGHNA, CDR2 YNFKEQ, per germline.

The V gene is TRBV3-1 (or the pseudogene TRBV3-2), the J gene TRBJ1-2; D is unclear. The V and J ends lost 3 bases and 8 bases respectively, with 13 bases between them. The CDR3 has 13 residues. Germline-derived CDR1 and CDR2 are LGHDT and YNNKEL (reference sequence). The CDR3 reads CASSHLWARGYTF. Here the CDR3 DNA reads TGTGCCAGCAGCCACCTCTGGGCTCGGGGCTACACCTTC.

The chain recombines TRBV5-1 with TRBJ2-5; 7 bases map to TRBD2. V shed 4 bases, J shed 4 bases, and the junction held 4 bases outside the gene matches. Germline assignment: CDR1 SGHRS and CDR2 YFSETQ. There are 13 residues in the CDR3. CDR3 DNA sequence: TGCGCCAGCAGCATTGCGGGAGCAGAGACCCAGTACTTC. Translating gives CASSIAGAETQYF. The whole variable domain, filled in from reference TRBV5-1 and TRBJ2-5, reads KAGVTQTPRYLIKTRGQQVTLSCSPISGHRSVSWYQQTPGQGLQFLFEYFSETQRNKGNFPGRFSGRQFSNSRSEMNVSTLELGDSALYLCASSIAGAETQYFGPGTRLLVL.